This T cell receptor beta chain was sequenced for a study of blood T cells in healthy people across ages. Study findings and constraints: Diversity of TCR beta per million T cells declined in a roughly linear way with age.

The table lists this clonotype with a count of one. Its target is not known. Germline trimming cut 5 bases from V and 0 bases from J; bases unmatched to any gene: 7. Germline CDR1 reads MGHDK; CDR2 reads SYGVNS. The CDR3 has 16 amino acids. The use of a sample-barcoded 5' primer and a J-beta primer mix characterized a second PCR of roughly 6 to 11 cycles. Carrying 12 random nucleotides, a template-switch adaptor labeled each individual cDNA molecule. One entry per CDR3 protein, called by TCRdb with MiXCR from the 5' RACE reads. The table records roughly 1.4 million distinct CDR3 sequences, approximately 59% of them present only once.

The TCR comes from a man in his late teens or twenties in good health. The chain employs TRBV25-1 and TRBJ2-5; TRBD1 matches 9 bases. Sequenced sample: blood. The CDR3 sequence is CASSSVDRGYQETQYF. The DNA for the CDR3 is TGTGCCAGCAGTTCCGTGGACAGGGGATACCAAGAGACCCAGTACTTC.